Presented here are 26 T cell receptor beta chains from one specimen sequenced in a study of shared clonotypes between healthy human individuals (TCRdb year 2020). Library creation used the immunoSEQ multiplex PCR assay. TCRdb mirrors the immuneACCESS table, restricted to in-frame sequences. Some clones are absent from its copies; in checked studies, under half trace to an unresolved V gene, and the reason for the others is unknown. In all, the sample holds about 2 million clones, and about 95% of those were seen once. The ten biggest clones cover roughly 0.13% of the sample. Sequenced: naive CD4+ T cells sorted from blood. The sample's cell subset or site label, decoded: CD45RA+ positively selected. The receptors stem from a man between 18 and 35 years old in good health.

The chain employs TRBV5-1 and TRBJ2-7, with D perhaps TRBD1 (5 bases). Germline V lookup: CDR1 SGHRS, CDR2 YFSETQ. V was clipped by 5 bases and J by 0 bases, with 15 bases between them. The CDR3 runs 15 residues. CDR3 coding DNA: TGCGCCAGCAGATTCCGACAGAGTAGCTCCTACGAGCAGTACTTC. Its translation: CASRFRQSSSYEQYF.

V and J are TRBV5-4 and TRBJ1-4, with D possibly TRBD1 on 6 matching bases. This CDR3 is built from 17 residues. CDR1 is SGHNT, CDR2 YYREEE, per germline (reference sequence). Trimming removed 1 base from V and 0 bases from J, with 13 bases in between. In DNA form, the CDR3 reads TGTGCCAGCAGCTTGACAGGGTCAGGGGCAACTAATGAAAAACTGTTTTTT. This gives the protein CASSLTGSGATNEKLFF.

This chain joins TRBV6-6 and TRBJ2-3; D is unclear. V gave up 2 bases and J gave up 1 base, with 7 bases separating them. CDR3 length: 14 residues. Germline V gene lookup returns CDR1 MNHNY and CDR2 SVGAGI (reference sequence). This CDR3 reads CASSYIYGTDTQYF. The CDR3 DNA reads as TGTGCCAGCAGTTACATTTACGGCACAGATACGCAGTATTTT.

The count of this clone is one. The rearrangement uses TRBV27 and TRBJ1-5; 7 nucleotides match TRBD1. CDR1 and CDR2 (germline): MNHEY, SMNVEV (reference sequence). This CDR3 is built from 16 residues. The V segment lost 5 bases and the J segment 0 bases; nucleotides outside the gene matches: 7. The CDR3 DNA sequence: TGTGCCAGCAGTGCGGGGACAGTTTATAGCAATCAGCCCCAGCATTTT. It codes for CASSAGTVYSNQPQHF.

This chain links TRBV6-6 with TRBJ2-3; TRBD2 is a possible D gene (6 bases). Trimming pared 0 bases from V and 0 bases from J, leaving 10 bases between. CDR1 and CDR2 from the germline V gene are MNHNY and SVGAGI (reference sequence). CDR3 length: 16 residues. The CDR3 DNA is TGTGCCAGCAGTTACTCGGCGGGGCTTAGCACAGATACGCAGTATTTT. Amino acids: CASSYSAGLSTDTQYF.

The rearrangement links TRBV5-4 to TRBJ2-1; D is unclear. CDR3 length equals 14 residues. CDR1 is SGHNT, CDR2 YYREEE, per germline (reference sequence). V lost 4 bases, J lost 4 bases, and 12 bases lay in between. CDR3 DNA sequence: TGTGCCAGCAGCCTGTCATTAGATTACAATGAGCAGTTCTTC. Translation: CASSLSLDYNEQFF. Complete variable domain (other parts from reference TRBV5-4 and TRBJ2-1): ETGVTQSPTHLIKTRGQQVTLRCSSQSGHNTVSWYQQALGQGPQFIFQYYREEENGRGNFPPRFSGLQFPNYSSELNVNALELDDSALYLCASSLSLDYNEQFFGPGTRLTVL.

The CDR3 spells CSVPGGGSTDTQYF. CDR3 DNA sequence: TGCAGCGTCCCTGGCGGGGGGAGCACAGATACGCAGTATTTT. This chain uses TRBV29-1 with TRBJ2-3; 8 positions agree with TRBD2. V lost 6 bases, J lost 0 bases, and 5 bases stayed unmatched. Germline V gene data show CDR1 as SQVTM and CDR2 as ANQGSEA. The CDR3 contains 14 residues.

The CDR3 is CASSEGAYGYTF. The CDR3 coding sequence is TGTGCCAGCAGCGAGGGTGCCTATGGCTACACCTTC. The genes are TRBV7-9 and TRBJ1-2; D remains ambiguous. Germline V CDR1 and CDR2: SEHNR, FQNEAQ (reference sequence). The CDR3 extends over 12 amino acids. Trimming removed 5 bases at V and 4 bases at J, with 8 bases between.

The rearrangement links TRBV5-1 to TRBJ2-1; 10 nucleotides match TRBD1. Germline V gives CDR1 SGHRS, CDR2 YFSETQ. J was trimmed by 8 bases and V by 4 bases; bases with no gene match: 9. The CDR3 has 15 residues. The CDR3, as DNA: TGCGCCAGCAGCACGGGACAGGGGTCTGGCGATGAGCAGTTCTTC. Its protein is CASSTGQGSGDEQFF.

The DNA of the CDR3 is TGTGCCAGCAGCTTATCAACAGGGTTCAAGTACTTC. It encodes CASSLSTGFKYF. This chain connects TRBV7-9 to TRBJ2-7; D may be TRBD1 (6 bases). CDR1 and CDR2 (germline): SEHNR, FQNEAQ (reference sequence). The CDR3 has 12 residues. V lost 2 bases and J 11 bases, leaving 13 bases between the germline ends.

The genes are TRBV2 and TRBJ2-3, with D perhaps TRBD2 (6 bases). The germline V gene has CDR1 SNHLY and CDR2 FYNNEI. The length of the CDR3 is 14 residues. V lost 7 bases and J lost 6, with 17 bases in between. Written as DNA, the CDR3 is TGTGCCAGCACCCCGGGACTCCAGCCGGATACGCAGTATTTT. Translating gives CASTPGLQPDTQYF.

J is TRBJ1-4 and V is TRBV10-2, with 9 positions matching TRBD1. Trimming took 6 bases from V and 8 from J; bases not matched to a gene: 7. The length of the CDR3 is 14 residues. Per the germline V gene, CDR1 is WSHSY and CDR2 is SAAADI. In DNA form, the CDR3 reads TGCGCCAGCAGGCTACAGGGGGCCGCGGAAAAACTGTTTTTT. Translation: CASRLQGAAEKLFF.

The chain employs TRBV5-4 and TRBJ1-6, with no clear D. Germline V gene data show CDR1 as SGHNT and CDR2 as YYREEE (reference sequence). Trimming removed 2 bases at V and 9 bases at J, with 12 bases between. This CDR3 contains 14 residues. The CDR3 sequence: CASSFPGVGSPLHF. The CDR3 DNA reads TGTGCCAGCAGCTTCCCCGGGGTCGGTTCACCCCTCCACTTT. Supplemented by reference TRBV5-4 and TRBJ1-6, the full variable domain reads ETGVTQSPTHLIKTRGQQVTLRCSSQSGHNTVSWYQQALGQGPQFIFQYYREEENGRGNFPPRFSGLQFPNYSSELNVNALELDDSALYLCASSFPGVGSPLHFGNGTRLTVT.

The chain employs TRBV6-1 and TRBJ1-2, with D unresolved. The CDR3 is made up of 14 amino acids. V was trimmed by 2 bases and J by 8 bases, leaving 15 bases between them. Germline V gene lookup returns CDR1 MNHNS and CDR2 SASEGT. CDR3 sequence: CASSEPDPGGGYTF. The CDR3 coding sequence is TGTGCCAGCAGTGAACCGGACCCCGGTGGCGGCTACACCTTC.

As for this clone: A read error may explain this, as a much larger clone is one base away. The same CDR3 is also encoded by other DNA sequences in this sample. The chain is built from TRBV6-1 and TRBJ2-1; D is uncertain. CDR1 and CDR2 (germline): MNHNS, SASEGT. The CDR3 loop spans 11 amino acids. Trimming stripped 4 bases from V and 2 bases from J, with 0 bases between. The CDR3 sequence is CASSAYNEQFF. The CDR3 nucleotides read TGTGCCAGCAGTGCCTACAATGAGCAGTTCTTC.

The chain combines TRBV11-3 with TRBJ2-2; possibly TRBD1 for D (5 bases). The CDR3 contains 15 residues. Germline values: CDR1 SGHNT, CDR2 YENEEA. V was pared by 5 bases and J by 5 bases, with 15 bases between. The chain's CDR3 is CASSPSATGTGELFF. The DNA for the CDR3 is TGTGCCAGCAGCCCATCCGCCACAGGAACCGGGGAGCTGTTTTTT.

The V and J genes are TRBV30 and TRBJ1-2, with D unresolved. The germline CDR1 and CDR2 sequences are GTSNPN and SVGIG (reference sequence). Between the trimmed V and J ends, which lost 1 base and 4 bases, there was a span of 7 bases. This CDR3 contains 12 residues. The CDR3, as DNA: TGTGCCTGGAGTGGGGCCCGCTATGGCTACACCTTC. Its translation is CAWSGARYGYTF.

The chain carries TRBV7-9 and TRBJ1-1, with a possible D match to TRBD1 (5 bases). The ends were cut back, 5 bases at V and 3 bases at J, with 16 bases in the middle. The CDR3 length is 15 residues. CDR1 is SEHNR and CDR2 is FQNEAQ in the germline V gene (reference sequence). This CDR3 reads CASSRRGDGDTEAFF. The CDR3 nucleotides read TGTGCCAGCAGCCGAAGGGGCGATGGGGACACTGAAGCTTTCTTT.

V is TRBV5-1 and J is TRBJ2-2; TRBD2 aligns across 8 bases. Per germline, CDR1 SGHRS and CDR2 YFSETQ. The V and J ends lost 5 bases and 3 bases, in that order; junction bases with no gene match: 6. The CDR3 length is 15 residues. The CDR3 DNA follows: TGCGCCAGCAGGCCACTTAGCGGGGACACCGGGGAGCTGTTTTTT. Its protein product is CASRPLSGDTGELFF.

The rearrangement joins TRBV12-2 to TRBJ2-7; TRBD1, the D gene given by the table, was not confirmed from the DNA. TRBV12-2 is described as a pseudogene. The CDR3 spans 14 residues. Here the CDR3 reads CASRFDRKGYEQYF. The CDR3 DNA reads as TGTGCAAGTCGCTTTGACAGAAAGGGCTACGAGCAGTACTTC.

The rearrangement links TRBV18 to TRBJ2-5; 9 nucleotides line up with TRBD1. Germline V CDR1 and CDR2: KGHSH, LQKENI. The CDR3 sequence is 16 residues long. Unmatched junction bases numbered 9, after V lost 3 bases and J lost 4 bases. CDR3 DNA sequence: TGTGCCAGCTCACCCCGGGGGACAGGGACATCAGAGACCCAGTACTTC. Its protein is CASSPRGTGTSETQYF.

In this sample, this clone turned up once. The J gene is TRBJ2-7, the V gene TRBV19; 9 nucleotides agree with TRBD1. The V gene end was trimmed by 10 bases and the J gene end by 5 bases; junction bases not matched to a gene: 9. The germline CDR1 and CDR2 sequences are LNHDA and SQIVND (reference sequence). This CDR3 is 13 amino acids long. In DNA, the CDR3 is TGTGCCACCGCGGGACAGGGAATCCACGAGCAGTACTTC. It encodes CATAGQGIHEQYF.

The chain uses TRBV5-1 and TRBJ2-3; the match to TRBD2 covers 8 bases. The CDR3 totals 15 residues. The junction had 6 bases not matched to a gene; V was cut back by 4 bases and J by 2 bases. The germline CDR1 and CDR2 sequences are SGHRS and YFSETQ. As DNA, the CDR3 is TGCGCCAGCAGCCCCTTAGCGGGGTCCACAGATACGCAGTATTTT. As protein: CASSPLAGSTDTQYF.

This clone appeared once. The chain combines TRBV15 with TRBJ2-1; 10 nucleotides line up with TRBD2. CDR3 size: 15 residues. J gave up 9 bases and V 2 bases, and 7 bases lay outside the gene matches. Germline-derived CDR1 and CDR2 are LNHNV and YYDKDF (reference sequence). In DNA, the CDR3 is TGTGCCACCAGCAGACGGCTAGCGGGAGCCGTTGAGCAGTTCTTC. Protein sequence: CATSRRLAGAVEQFF.

The chain couples TRBV6-1 to TRBJ2-7, with D unclear. The V gene lost 5 bases and the J gene lost 0 bases, with 11 bases spanning the gap. The germline V gene has CDR1 MNHNS and CDR2 SASEGT. The CDR3 has 14 amino acids. The CDR3 DNA follows: TGTGCCAGCAGTAGGGCTGTACCCTCCTACGAGCAGTACTTC. This gives the protein CASSRAVPSYEQYF.

The sample holds a few counts of this clone. The chain employs TRBV6-6 and TRBJ2-5; no clear D. Trimming cost V 0 bases and J 4 bases, with 9 bases left between them. In germline, CDR1 is MNHNY, CDR2 SVGAGI (reference sequence). CDR3 length equals 14 residues. The CDR3 DNA is TGTGCCAGCAGTTACTCGGGGAACGGAGAGACCCAGTACTTC. It translates to CASSYSGNGETQYF.